The 16 T cell receptor beta chains in this list originate from one sample, sequenced in a study of blood T cell repertoires in COVID-19. The method was immunoSEQ multiplex PCR; TCRdb's version includes in-frame clones alone and lacks a portion of them. The table shows about 180,000 clones, with about 91% occurring only once. The material sequenced was PBMCs or T cells enriched from blood (not recorded which). These receptors originate from a woman between 40 and 50 years old with acute COVID-19.

There are a few counts of this clone. The chain couples TRBV11-1 to TRBJ2-7; 7 positions match TRBD2. V lost 5 bases to trimming and J lost 4 bases; unmatched junction nucleotides: 14. CDR3 length: 16 residues. Per the germline V gene, CDR1 is SGHAT and CDR2 is FQDESV (reference sequence). CDR3 bases: TGTGCCAGCAGCCACCCCGGGGGTAGCGGGTCGTACGAGCAGTACTTC. It yields the protein CASSHPGGSGSYEQYF.

This chain links TRBV19 with TRBJ2-1; 10 bases are shared with TRBD2. This CDR3 spans 16 amino acids. Germline assignment: CDR1 LNHDA and CDR2 SQIVND (reference sequence). With 10 bases clipped from V and 0 bases from J, the junction kept 9 bases outside the gene matches. The CDR3 coding sequence is TGTGCCACTAGGACTAGCGGATCCTACTCCTACAATGAGCAGTTCTTC. Its protein product is CATRTSGSYSYNEQFF.

The chain uses TRBV11-2 and TRBJ1-1; D not resolved. The CDR3 extends over 14 amino acids. Deletions cut 1 base from V and 7 bases from J, with 13 bases between. Germline values: CDR1 SGHAT, CDR2 FQNNGV. The CDR3 here is CASSLALGSIEAFF. CDR3 DNA sequence: TGTGCCAGCAGCTTAGCCTTGGGGAGCATTGAAGCTTTCTTT.

The chain combines TRBV10-3 with TRBJ2-1, with 7 bases that match TRBD1. Per germline, CDR1 ENHRY and CDR2 SYGVKD. After removal of 5 bases from V and 8 bases from J, the junction contained 3 bases not matched to a gene. The CDR3 covers 12 residues. The CDR3 here is CAISRQGDEQFF. The CDR3 bases are TGTGCCATCAGTCGGCAGGGGGATGAGCAGTTCTTC.

The V call is TRBV7-2, the J call TRBJ1-4; 8 nucleotides match TRBD1. Unmatched junction bases numbered 5, after V lost 2 bases and J lost 6 bases. This CDR3 spans 15 amino acids. Germline-derived CDR1 and CDR2 are SGHTA and FQGNSA. CDR3 amino acids: CASSLSTGEYEKLFF. The DNA for the CDR3 is TGTGCCAGCAGCTTATCGACAGGGGAGTATGAAAAACTGTTTTTT. Filled out from reference TRBV7-2 and TRBJ1-4, the complete variable domain reads GAGVSQSPSNKVTEKGKDVELRCDPISGHTALYWYRQSLGQGLEFLIYFQGNSAPDKSGLPSDRFSAERTGGSVSTLTIQRTQQEDSAVYLCASSLSTGEYEKLFFGSGTQLSVL.

As DNA, the CDR3 is TGTGCCAGCAGCTTAGACACGGGGGGCACTGAAGCTTTCTTT. Translating it yields CASSLDTGGTEAFF. The genes are TRBV11-2 and TRBJ1-1, with D perhaps matching TRBD1 (5 bases). The germline CDR1 and CDR2 sequences are SGHAT and FQNNGV. The CDR3 extends over 14 amino acids. Trimming removed 0 bases at V and 4 bases at J, with 9 bases between.

V usage is TRBV11-2 and J usage is TRBJ1-2, with 9 nucleotides matching TRBD1. CDR1 and CDR2 from the germline V gene are SGHAT and FQNNGV. The J segment lost 5 bases and the V segment lost 1 base, leaving 11 bases of the junction unmatched. The CDR3 has 17 residues. This CDR3 is CASSLVETPGTGYGYTF. In nucleotides, the CDR3 is TGTGCCAGCAGCTTAGTCGAGACTCCCGGGACAGGGTATGGCTACACCTTC.

This clone was picked up many times. The rearrangement links TRBV4-3 to TRBJ2-7; 8 nucleotides line up with TRBD1. This CDR3 is built from 13 residues. CDR1 LGHNA and CDR2 YSLEER come from the germline V gene. V was clipped by 8 bases and J by 6 bases; unmatched bases: 9. CDR3 amino acids: CASGLRGRSEQYF. CDR3 DNA sequence: TGCGCCAGCGGCCTCAGGGGGCGAAGCGAGCAGTACTTC.

The chain is built from TRBV9 and TRBJ1-1; D is unclear. Germline V gene lookup returns CDR1 SGDLS and CDR2 YYNGEE. The CDR3 length is 17 residues. Trimming removed 0 bases at V and 4 bases at J, with 19 bases between. The CDR3 reads CASSVVDPSWGGTEAFF. The CDR3 DNA sequence: TGTGCCAGCAGCGTAGTCGACCCGTCGTGGGGAGGCACTGAAGCTTTCTTT.

The chain uses TRBV13 and TRBJ1-4; D possibly corresponds to TRBD1 (6 bases). CDR1 is PRHDT, CDR2 FYEKMQ, per germline (reference sequence). The V and J ends lost 5 bases and 7 bases respectively, with 14 bases between them. This CDR3 has 14 amino acids. CDR3 DNA sequence: TGTGCCAGCAGCGGCTTCAGGGGCGGTGAAAAACTGTTTTTT. It translates to CASSGFRGGEKLFF.

The chain joins TRBV5-4 to TRBJ1-4; D possibly corresponds to TRBD1 (6 bases). Trimming took off 4 bases at V and 7 bases at J, with 11 bases between the two ends. Looked up from germline, CDR1 is SGHNT and CDR2 is YYREEE (reference sequence). This CDR3 spans 13 amino acids. The CDR3 bases are TGTGCCAGCAGCCGGGGGGCAGGTGAAAAACTGTTTTTT. Protein: CASSRGAGEKLFF.

This clone was observed once. The chain combines TRBV18 with TRBJ2-7; D is possibly TRBD1 (6 bases). Trimming removed 8 bases at V and 0 bases at J, with 17 bases between. The germline V gene has CDR1 KGHSH and CDR2 LQKENI. This CDR3 is built from 15 residues. The CDR3: CASHGTGLNSYEQYF. CDR3 sequence (DNA): TGTGCCAGCCATGGAACAGGGCTTAACTCCTACGAGCAGTACTTC.

This clone was recorded once. The chain uses TRBV29-1 and TRBJ1-1; TRBD1 matches 9 bases. Germline V lookup: CDR1 SQVTM, CDR2 ANQGSEA. This CDR3 region has 14 residues. V gave up 5 bases and J gave up 5 bases; unmatched junction bases: 9. CDR3 residues: CSVQERQGGTEAFF. DNA for the CDR3: TGCAGCGTTCAGGAAAGACAGGGGGGTACTGAAGCTTTCTTT.

V and J are TRBV5-1 and TRBJ2-2; D might be TRBD2 (6 bases). The CDR3 sequence is 15 residues long. V dropped 0 bases and J dropped 6 bases, with 12 bases sitting between them. Germline V CDR1 and CDR2: SGHRS, YFSETQ. CDR3 sequence: CASSLERPGAGELFF. CDR3 coding DNA: TGCGCCAGCAGCTTGGAGAGGCCGGGAGCCGGGGAGCTGTTTTTT.

This clone was detected only once. The chain uses TRBV7-2 and TRBJ1-2, with a tentative D call TRBD1 (6 bases). Germline assignment: CDR1 SGHTA and CDR2 FQGNSA. V dropped 0 bases and J dropped 3 bases, with 11 bases sitting between them. The CDR3 has 15 residues. The CDR3 reads CASSLARTDYYGYTF. CDR3 in DNA: TGTGCCAGCAGCTTAGCCAGGACAGATTACTATGGCTACACCTTC. Based on the CDR3 plus reference TRBV7-2 and TRBJ1-2, the full variable domain is GAGVSQSPSNKVTEKGKDVELRCDPISGHTALYWYRQSLGQGLEFLIYFQGNSAPDKSGLPSDRFSAERTGGSVSTLTIQRTQQEDSAVYLCASSLARTDYYGYTFGSGTRLTVV.

V and J are TRBV2 and TRBJ1-5; D call uncertain. This CDR3 has 16 residues. The V end lost 2 bases, the J end lost 4 bases, and 15 bases lay between the germline ends. Germline V CDR1 and CDR2: SNHLY, FYNNEI. In nucleotides, the CDR3 is TGTGCCAGCAGTGAAAAGCGAGGCCGTCCTAATCAGCCCCAGCATTTT. This gives the protein CASSEKRGRPNQPQHF.